A selection of T cell receptor beta chains follows, all from one sample in a study of cytomegalovirus exposure and HLA in healthy donors. Produced via immunoSEQ multiplex PCR; TCRdb's table is partial and in-frame only. The table records 90,000 to 120,000 clones, 73% of them present only once. Sequenced sample: PBMCs. The receptors were gathered from a young man in good health and CMV-seronegative. Both conserved end residues are part of each CDR3. Fields, in order: D gene, V gene, J gene, clone size, CDR3 protein, CDR3 DNA. A D gene is named only where the DNA matches it firmly. The size entry is marked missing in some rows and otherwise reads once, few, many or a size class.

>TRBD1|TRBV5-1|TRBJ2-7|NA
CASSFGTGLYEQYF
TGCGCCAGCAGTTTTGGGACAGGTCTCTACGAGCAGTACTTC
>NA|TRBV28|TRBJ2-6|few
CASSGGATGANVLTF
TGTGCCAGCAGTGGCGGGGCAACCGGGGCCAACGTCCTGACTTTC
>TRBD1|TRBV5-4|TRBJ2-3|NA
CASSLGPTGNTDTQYF
TGTGCCAGCAGCTTGGGGCCGACAGGGAACACAGATACGCAGTATTTT
>NA|TRBV27|TRBJ2-1|once
CASTPHRVSSHNEQFF
TGTGCCAGCACTCCTCACCGGGTCTCATCCCACAATGAGCAGTTCTTC
>TRBD2|TRBV28|TRBJ2-1|NA
CASSPGEGLAGDHEQFF
TGTGCCAGCAGTCCCGGAGAGGGACTAGCGGGAGATCATGAGCAGTTCTTC
>TRBD1|TRBV19|TRBJ2-3|few
CASRQIPGQGLADTQYF
TGTGCCAGTAGGCAAATCCCGGGACAGGGTTTGGCGGATACGCAGTATTTT
>NA|TRBV25-1|TRBJ1-1|NA
CASSEAQYTEAFF
TGTGCCAGCAGTGAGGCACAGTACACTGAAGCTTTCTTT
>TRBD1|TRBV28|TRBJ1-5|NA
CASRDRVGQPQHF
TGTGCCAGCCGTGACAGGGTAGGTCAGCCCCAGCATTTT
>TRBD1|TRBV4-2|TRBJ1-4|NA
CASSRQGLNEKLFF
TGTGCCAGCAGCCGACAGGGCCTGAATGAAAAACTGTTTTTT
>NA|TRBV27|TRBJ2-3|NA
CASIELSTDTQYF
TGTGCCAGCATAGAACTAAGCACAGATACGCAGTATTTT
>NA|TRBV11-2|TRBJ2-7|NA
CASKPQGGPSRSYEQYF
TGTGCCAGCAAACCACAGGGGGGGCCATCGAGGTCCTACGAGCAGTACTTC
>NA|TRBV2|TRBJ2-7|NA
CASSGGPRSSYEQYF
TGTGCCAGCAGTGGAGGGCCAAGGAGCTCCTACGAGCAGTACTTC
>NA|TRBV6-6|TRBJ2-7|NA
CASSYGVRTDQYEQYF
TGTGCCAGCAGTTACGGGGTCCGGACAGATCAATACGAGCAGTACTTC
>NA|TRBV19|TRBJ1-1|NA
CASSIGSTGVNTEAFF
TGTGCCAGTAGTATCGGGTCAACAGGTGTGAACACTGAAGCTTTCTTT
>NA|TRBV7-7|TRBJ1-5|once
CASSLGRRGRGYSNQPQHF
TGTGCCAGCAGCTTAGGCCGTAGAGGGAGGGGATATAGCAATCAGCCCCAGCATTTT
>TRBD2|TRBV6-6|TRBJ2-3|NA
CASSYLTSGSTDTQYF
TGTGCCAGCAGTTACTTGACTAGCGGCAGCACAGATACGCAGTATTTT
>TRBD2|TRBV4-1|TRBJ2-7|NA
CASSLFGGVAGTYEQYF
TGCGCCAGCAGCCTCTTCGGCGGGGTAGCGGGAACCTACGAGCAGTACTTC
>TRBD2|TRBV28|TRBJ2-7|NA
CASGLAGGRSYEQYF
TGTGCCTCCGGACTAGCGGGAGGACGCTCCTACGAGCAGTACTTC
>TRBD1|TRBV19|TRBJ2-6|NA
CASNRDRISGANVLTF
TGTGCCAGTAACCGGGACAGGATCTCTGGGGCCAACGTCCTGACTTTC
>NA|TRBV18|TRBJ1-5|NA
CASSPTGNGVNQPQHF
TGTGCCAGCTCACCTACAGGGAACGGGGTGAACCAGCCCCAGCATTTT
>NA|TRBV7-8|TRBJ2-5|NA
CASSSPGGAGETQYF
TGTGCCAGCAGCTCCCCGGGTGGAGCCGGTGAGACCCAGTACTTC
>NA|TRBV27|TRBJ2-1|NA
CASSFLGRDYNEQFF
TGTGCCAGCAGTTTTCTAGGACGGGATTACAATGAGCAGTTCTTC
>TRBD1|TRBV9|TRBJ1-2|NA
CASRGGTDRAWGYTF
TGTGCCAGCAGAGGGGGCACCGACAGGGCCTGGGGCTACACCTTC
>NA|TRBV10-3|TRBJ2-7|NA
CAIREKLGDYEQYF
TGTGCCATCAGAGAAAAATTAGGGGACTACGAGCAGTACTTC
>NA|TRBV19|TRBJ2-6|NA
CASRSGLLSGANVLTF
TGTGCCAGTAGGTCGGGACTTCTCTCTGGGGCCAACGTCCTGACTTTC
>NA|TRBV5-1|TRBJ1-1|NA
CASSLGAPTEAFF
TGCGCCAGCAGCTTGGGGGCCCCAACCGAAGCTTTCTTT
>TRBD1|TRBV5-6|TRBJ2-5|NA
CASSLGQGVGETQYF
TGTGCCAGCAGCTTGGGGCAGGGGGTAGGAGAGACCCAGTACTTC
>NA|TRBV10-2|TRBJ1-5|NA
CASSPVSQPQHF
TGCGCCAGCAGTCCGGTTAGTCAGCCCCAGCATTTT
>NA|TRBV5-1|TRBJ2-1|NA
CASSGGGLTYDHNEQFF
TGCGCCAGCAGCGGCGGGGGCCTAACGTACGACCACAATGAGCAGTTCTTC
>TRBD1|TRBV7-9|TRBJ1-2|NA
CSSSLGQVTRGYTF
TGTTCCAGCAGCTTGGGACAGGTCACTAGGGGCTACACCTTC
>NA|TRBV30|TRBJ1-5|NA
CAWSVQVRGQPQHF
TGTGCCTGGAGTGTACAAGTCAGGGGTCAGCCCCAGCATTTT
>NA|TRBV2|TRBJ2-6|NA
CASSRRQGGSGANVLTF
TGTGCCAGCAGTAGGCGGCAGGGGGGCTCTGGGGCCAACGTCCTGACTTTC
>TRBD1|TRBV10-3|TRBJ1-1|once
CAISGTGGWMDFF
TGTGCCATCAGCGGGACAGGGGGGTGGATGGATTTCTTT